These 30 T cell receptor beta chains came from one sample sequenced in a study of CD8 T cells in Susac syndrome. Random hexamers were used to reverse transcribe about 0.45 to 1 ug of RNA. TCRdb processed the immunoSEQ multiplex PCR reads anew with MiXCR; each CDR3 protein has one entry. The data contain roughly 67,000 distinct CDR3 sequences, around 96% of them singletons. Material for sequencing was CD8+ T cells from PBMCs. All receptors derive from a human donor with multiple sclerosis.

The rearrangement uses TRBV27 and TRBJ2-7; D is uncertain. V lost 3 bases and J lost 0, with 9 bases in between. The CDR3 sequence is 14 residues long. Germline CDR1 MNHEY, CDR2 SMNVEV (reference sequence). DNA for the CDR3: TGTGCCAGCAGTTTCACTACTCGCTCCTACGAGCAGTACTTC. Protein sequence: CASSFTTRSYEQYF.

Points on this clonotype: A junction end diverges from the germline sequence, so it may reflect a read error. The chain recombines TRBV6-2 or TRBV6-3 with TRBJ2-1; D tentatively fits TRBD1 or TRBD2 (5 bases each). This CDR3 has 14 amino acids. The germline V gene has CDR1 MNHEY and CDR2 SVGEGT. In nucleotides, the CDR3 is TGTGCCAGCGGTTACCTTGGGGGCTACAATGAGCAGTTCTTC. It translates to CASGYLGGYNEQFF.

This chain joins TRBV9 and TRBJ1-6; 7 bases align to TRBD1. J was trimmed by 7 bases and V by 6 bases; bases with no gene match: 10. The germline V gene encodes CDR1 SGDLS and CDR2 YYNGEE. The CDR3 totals 15 residues. The CDR3 DNA sequence: TGTGCCAGCACCCCGGGACAGAGTAAAAATTCACCCCTCCACTTT. Its translation is CASTPGQSKNSPLHF. Filled out from reference TRBV9 and TRBJ1-6, the complete variable domain reads DSGVTQTPKHLITATGQRVTLRCSPRSGDLSVYWYQQSLDQGLQFLIQYYNGEERAKGNILERFSAQQFPDLHSELNLSSLELGDSALYFCASTPGQSKNSPLHFGNGTRLTVT.

The rearrangement links TRBV25-1 to TRBJ1-2; 7 bases fit TRBD1. Germline V gene sequence: CDR1 MGHDK, CDR2 SYGVNS. V was clipped by 4 bases and J by 8 bases; unmatched bases: 13. The CDR3 has 15 residues. Here the CDR3 reads CASSGPIRGAWGYTF. CDR3 DNA: TGTGCCAGCAGTGGCCCAATCAGGGGGGCCTGGGGCTACACCTTC.

The chain couples TRBV29-1 to TRBJ2-1; 14 nucleotides line up with TRBD2. This CDR3 spans 13 amino acids. V gave up 4 bases and J gave up 9 bases; unmatched junction bases: 2. CDR1 and CDR2 from the germline V gene are SQVTM and ANQGSEA. In DNA, the CDR3 is TGCAGCGTTGGACTAGCGGGAGGGAGTGAGCAGTTCTTC. It yields the protein CSVGLAGGSEQFF.

This chain joins TRBV6-1 and TRBJ1-1; D gene unclear. Germline values: CDR1 MNHNS, CDR2 SASEGT. CDR3 length: 12 amino acids. The ends were cut back, 11 bases at V and 7 bases at J, with 17 bases in the middle. The CDR3 loop is CAGRTGRGEAFF. Here the CDR3 DNA reads TGTGCCGGGCGGACTGGTCGGGGTGAAGCTTTCTTT.

This sequence joins TRBV4-3 and TRBJ2-6; perhaps TRBD2 as D (6 bases). V lost 1 base and J lost 0, with 16 bases in between. CDR1 and CDR2 from the germline V gene are LGHNA and YSLEER. The CDR3 spans 19 residues. The chain's CDR3 is CASSQARGFEISGANVLTF. CDR3 sequence (DNA): TGCGCCAGCAGCCAAGCCCGGGGGTTCGAAATCTCTGGGGCCAACGTCCTGACTTTC.

The chain joins TRBV4-2 to TRBJ1-1, with D hard to call. Germline CDR1 and CDR2: LGHNA and YNFKEQ. The length of the CDR3 is 14 residues. V was shortened by 0 bases and J by 1 base, with 6 bases between the two germline ends. CDR3 sequence reads: CASSQDPENTEAFF. The CDR3 coding sequence is TGTGCCAGCAGCCAAGATCCGGAGAACACTGAAGCTTTCTTT.

The CDR3 bases are TGTGCCAGCAGTGAATACGGCTATGGCTACACCTTC. Residues: CASSEYGYGYTF. V is TRBV6-1 and J is TRBJ1-2; D uncertain. The CDR3 totals 12 residues. CDR1 MNHNS and CDR2 SASEGT come from the germline V gene. Trimming shortened V by 2 bases and J by 4 bases, and 5 bases separated the two germline ends.

The chain has TRBV7-9 and TRBJ1-2, with D possibly matching TRBD1 (5 bases). CDR1 is SEHNR, CDR2 FQNEAQ, per germline (reference sequence). The CDR3 is 14 amino acids. Trimming took 1 base from V and 8 from J, leaving 14 bases between them. This CDR3 is CASSLGDGFDGYTF. CDR3 sequence (DNA): TGTGCCAGCAGCTTAGGGGACGGATTCGACGGCTACACCTTC.

V is TRBV27 and J is TRBJ2-5; no reliable D call. Germline-derived CDR1 and CDR2 are MNHEY and SMNVEV (reference sequence). The CDR3 extends over 12 amino acids. Trimming cost V 8 bases and J 3 bases, with 10 bases left between them. As DNA, the CDR3 is TGTGCCAGCGGGTATTTCAAAGAGACCCAGTACTTC. It is translated as CASGYFKETQYF.

This rearrangement joins TRBV19 to TRBJ1-5; D uncertain. Looked up from germline, CDR1 is LNHDA and CDR2 is SQIVND (reference sequence). CDR3 size: 13 residues. V lost 3 bases to trimming and J lost 7 bases, with 10 bases between them. CDR3 sequence (DNA): TGTGCCAGTAGTATGATGGGGATCCAGCCCCAGCATTTT. This sequence encodes CASSMMGIQPQHF.

V gene TRBV2 combines with J gene TRBJ2-7, with no clear D. The CDR3 length is 15 residues. The V end lost 2 bases, the J end lost 2 bases, and 13 bases lay between the germline ends. From germline, CDR1 is SNHLY and CDR2 FYNNEI. The CDR3 nucleotides are TGTGCCAGCAGTGAAAAAGTTCTCGGCCCCTACGAGCAGTACTTC. Translation: CASSEKVLGPYEQYF.

The chain has TRBV29-1 and TRBJ2-7; D might be TRBD2 (5 bases). V lost 6 bases to trimming and J lost 1 base, with 16 bases between them. The CDR3 is made up of 14 amino acids. In germline, CDR1 is SQVTM, CDR2 ANQGSEA. As DNA, the CDR3 is TGCAGCGTGGAAAGAGAGGGCCGTTCCTACGAGCAGTACTTC. It encodes CSVEREGRSYEQYF.

The genes are TRBV20-1 and TRBJ2-7; TRBD1 matches 7 bases. Per germline, CDR1 DFQATT and CDR2 SNEGSKA (reference sequence). CDR3 length: 13 residues. The V segment lost 6 bases and the J segment 2 bases; nucleotides outside the gene matches: 7. Here the CDR3 DNA reads TGCAGTGCCAGGGGGACAGACACCTACGAGCAGTACTTC. It codes for CSARGTDTYEQYF.

The V call is TRBV27, the J call TRBJ2-3; D perhaps matches TRBD1 (6 bases). The CDR3 runs to 18 residues. In germline, CDR1 is MNHEY, CDR2 SMNVEV (reference sequence). Trimming left V 6 bases short and J 2 bases short, with 24 bases between. DNA for the CDR3: TGTGCCAGCAGCCAACTCGCCGGGACACCCCTTCCCACAGATACGCAGTATTTT. Its translation is CASSQLAGTPLPTDTQYF.

This rearrangement joins TRBV2 to TRBJ1-5; D gene ambiguous. V dropped 6 bases and J dropped 5 bases, with 11 bases sitting between them. Per germline, CDR1 SNHLY and CDR2 FYNNEI. CDR3 length equals 13 residues. The CDR3 is CASSDTSDQPQHF. The DNA for the CDR3 is TGTGCCAGCAGCGATACATCTGATCAGCCCCAGCATTTT.

The chain couples TRBV24-1 to TRBJ2-2; 7 bases match TRBD1. CDR1 is KGHDR, CDR2 SFDVKD, per germline. Trimming took 3 bases from V and 6 from J; bases not matched to a gene: 3. CDR3 length: 14 amino acids. The CDR3 here is CATSDPDRAGELFF. DNA of the CDR3: TGTGCCACCAGTGATCCCGACAGGGCCGGGGAGCTGTTTTTT.

The sample holds one count of this clonotype. The V gene is TRBV6-1, the J gene TRBJ2-6; tentatively, D is TRBD1 (6 bases). CDR3 length: 16 residues. CDR1 and CDR2 (germline): MNHNS, SASEGT. V lost 7 bases, J lost 4 bases, and 17 bases lay in between. The CDR3 nucleotides are TGTGCCAGCACCCTGTCAGGGGAAAGAGGGGCCAACGTCCTGACTTTC. Its protein is CASTLSGERGANVLTF.

The chain employs TRBV6-5 and TRBJ2-6; no clear D gene. CDR1 is MNHEY and CDR2 is SVGAGI in the germline V gene. CDR3 length: 16 residues. Trimming pared 3 bases from V and 0 bases from J, leaving 9 bases between. The CDR3 nucleotides read TGTGCCAGCAGTTATCTCCGGGCCTCTGGGGCCAACGTCCTGACTTTC. Translated, it gives CASSYLRASGANVLTF.

The gene calls are TRBV7-8 and TRBJ2-6; no clear D gene. Germline loops: CDR1 SGHVS, CDR2 FQNEAQ. Between the trimmed V and J ends, which lost 5 bases and 0 bases, there was a span of 14 bases. CDR3 length: 17 residues. CDR3 coding DNA: TGTGCCAGCAGCCCGCAGGCGCGCCTCTCTGGGGCCAACGTCCTGACTTTC. This encodes CASSPQARLSGANVLTF.

CDR3 residues: CASSPSGGARETQYF. The CDR3 DNA sequence: TGTGCCAGCAGCCCTTCCGGGGGGGCGCGGGAGACCCAGTACTTC. The chain uses TRBV11-2 and TRBJ2-5; 8 bases map to TRBD2. CDR3 length equals 15 residues. Germline CDR1 reads SGHAT; CDR2 reads FQNNGV. After removal of 5 bases from V and 5 bases from J, the junction contained 10 bases not matched to a gene.

This clonotype was counted only a few times. The chain combines TRBV11-3 with TRBJ2-5; D remains ambiguous. Trimming removed 1 base from V and 1 base from J, with 1 base in between. The CDR3 has 12 amino acids. CDR1 is SGHNT and CDR2 is YENEEA in the germline V gene. The CDR3 spells CASSLGQETQYF. The CDR3 nucleotides read TGTGCCAGCAGCTTAGGCCAAGAGACCCAGTACTTC. The whole variable domain, filled in from reference TRBV11-3 and TRBJ2-5, reads EAGVVQSPRYKIIEKKQPVAFWCNPISGHNTLYWYLQNLGQGPELLIRYENEEAVDDSQLPKDRFSAERLKGVDSTLKIQPAELGDSAVYLCASSLGQETQYFGPGTRLLVL.

The chain links TRBV7-9 to TRBJ1-2; D remains unclear. Germline values: CDR1 SEHNR, CDR2 FQNEAQ (reference sequence). The CDR3 runs 15 residues. Trimming removed 5 bases from V and 4 bases from J, with 17 bases in between. The CDR3 sequence: CASSLTRTMVYGYTF. DNA for the CDR3: TGTGCCAGCAGCCTAACACGCACCATGGTCTATGGCTACACCTTC.

The chain links TRBV7-2 to TRBJ2-4; no reliable D call. Germline V gene data show CDR1 as SGHTA and CDR2 as FQGNSA. The CDR3 runs to 15 residues. Trimming shortened V by 5 bases and J by 2 bases, and 13 bases separated the two germline ends. The CDR3 DNA reads as TGTGCCAGCAGCGATACTGATTCACCCAAAAACATTCAGTACTTC. It encodes CASSDTDSPKNIQYF.

This clonotype was seen once. The chain employs TRBV30 and TRBJ1-5; D gene ambiguous. The V gene's germline CDR1 is GTSNPN and CDR2 SVGIG (reference sequence). The V end lost 5 bases, the J end lost 2 bases, and 13 bases lay between the germline ends. The CDR3 covers 14 residues. CDR3: CAWAPPWGNQPQHF. In DNA form, the CDR3 reads TGTGCCTGGGCCCCGCCTTGGGGCAATCAGCCCCAGCATTTT.

The chain links TRBV4-2 to TRBJ2-3; TRBD2 aligns across 12 bases. V dropped 5 bases and J dropped 0; count of bases not matched to a gene: 6. There are 17 residues in the CDR3. CDR1 LGHNA and CDR2 YNFKEQ come from the germline V gene. The CDR3 DNA is TGTGCCAGCAGCGCTAGCGGGAGGGCCGCCAGCACAGATACGCAGTATTTT. It codes for CASSASGRAASTDTQYF.

The chain joins TRBV7-9 to TRBJ2-5; 7 bases line up with TRBD1. The CDR3 runs 15 residues. V lost 5 bases and J lost 2; bases outside the gene matches: 8. Looked up from germline, CDR1 is SEHNR and CDR2 is FQNEAQ (reference sequence). CDR3 DNA sequence: TGTGCCAGCAGCAATCCCGGGACAGAGCAAGAGACCCAGTACTTC. Translating it yields CASSNPGTEQETQYF.

The rearrangement links TRBV27 to TRBJ2-1, with D unresolved. V dropped 5 bases and J dropped 12 bases, with 17 bases sitting between them. The CDR3 covers 13 residues. Germline V CDR1 and CDR2: MNHEY, SMNVEV (reference sequence). CDR3 nucleotides: TGTGCCAGCAGTCTCCCCCCCCCTGGAGTGCAGTTCTTC. Translated: CASSLPPPGVQFF.

This clonotype occurred once. This chain joins TRBV5-1 and TRBJ1-6, with 7 positions matching TRBD1. Unmatched junction bases numbered 11, after V lost 4 bases and J lost 10 bases. Germline CDR1 SGHRS, CDR2 YFSETQ. CDR3 length: 15 residues. CDR3: CASSMGQPWGSPLHF. CDR3 coding DNA: TGCGCCAGCAGCATGGGACAGCCGTGGGGATCACCCCTCCACTTT. Drawing the rest from reference TRBV5-1 and TRBJ1-6, the complete variable domain is KAGVTQTPRYLIKTRGQQVTLSCSPISGHRSVSWYQQTPGQGLQFLFEYFSETQRNKGNFPGRFSGRQFSNSRSEMNVSTLELGDSALYLCASSMGQPWGSPLHFGNGTRLTVT.